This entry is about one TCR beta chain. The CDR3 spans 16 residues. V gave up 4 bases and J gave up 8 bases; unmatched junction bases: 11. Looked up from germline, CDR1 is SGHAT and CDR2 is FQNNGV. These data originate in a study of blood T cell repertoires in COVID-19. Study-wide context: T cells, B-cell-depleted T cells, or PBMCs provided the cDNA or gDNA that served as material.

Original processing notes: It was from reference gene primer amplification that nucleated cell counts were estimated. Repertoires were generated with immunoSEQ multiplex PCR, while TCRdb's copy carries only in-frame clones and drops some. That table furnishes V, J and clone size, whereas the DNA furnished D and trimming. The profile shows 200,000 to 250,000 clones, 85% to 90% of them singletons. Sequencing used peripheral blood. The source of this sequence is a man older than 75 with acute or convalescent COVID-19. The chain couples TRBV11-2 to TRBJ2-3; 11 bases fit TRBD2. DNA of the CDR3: TGTGCCAGCAGCTCAGTGACTAGCGGGGTGTGGGGTACGCAGTATTTT. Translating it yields CASSSVTSGVWGTQYF.